The subject of this entry is one T cell receptor (beta chain). The antigen remains undetermined. The data were obtained in a study of T cell responses to AZD1222 COVID-19 vaccine. Overall study context: Some second doses came at about 4 weeks and others at about 12 weeks; these were pooled.

CDR1 and CDR2 from the germline V gene are DFQATT and SNEGSKA (reference sequence). The CDR3 loop spans 13 amino acids. The trim removed 3 bases at V and 4 bases at J, leaving 4 bases unmatched. Method: immunoSEQ multiplex PCR; TCRdb's copy keeps in-frame clones and lacks some. This sample has about 62,000 clones, with 76% found just once. Points from the study as a whole: Along spike, vaccine-associated CD4 TCRs were found throughout, with dominance at 160-218 and 743-854. The number of AZD1222 recipients seropositive at baseline was only five to seven.

Here the sequenced sample was peripheral blood, taken on day 0 of AZD1222 vaccination. The receptor comes from an adult in good health. The chain has TRBV20-1 and TRBJ2-7, with 9 bases lining up with TRBD2. CDR3 bases: TGCAGTGCTAGTGGCGGGGGGGCGTACGAGCAGTACTTC. This codes for CSASGGGAYEQYF.